These 29 T cell receptor beta chains originate from one sample sequenced in a study of OX40 agonist ivuxolimab in advanced cancers. The table came from immunoSEQ multiplex PCR; TCRdb's copy has only in-frame clones and leaves some out. In the table there are under 20,000 clones, 75% to 85% of which are singletons. Source: CD4+ or CD8+ T cells sorted from blood, taken in a trial of the OX40 agonist ivuxolimab. These receptors were taken from an adult with an advanced solid tumor such as melanoma, head and neck, liver or kidney cancer.

Details on this clone: Germline is not matched at one junction end, which may reflect a read error. The chain has TRBV11-2 and TRBJ2-7; D tentatively reads TRBD1 or TRBD2 (5 bases each). This CDR3 contains 11 residues. Germline CDR1 and CDR2: SGHAT and FQNNGV. CDR3 loop: CASSLEGTWGF. The CDR3 bases are TGTGCCAGCAGCTTAGAGGGGACCTGGGGCTTC.

The V call is TRBV25-1, the J call TRBJ1-5; D remains unclear. The CDR3 is 14 amino acids. The V and J ends lost 2 bases and 5 bases respectively, with 10 bases between them. Germline V gene lookup returns CDR1 MGHDK and CDR2 SYGVNS. The CDR3 region has the DNA TGTGCCAGCAGTGAAATATTGATCGATCAGCCCCAGCATTTT. Its protein product is CASSEILIDQPQHF.

This clone was picked up a small number of times. This chain uses TRBV7-2 with TRBJ2-3; D ambiguous. Germline CDR1 is SGHTA and CDR2 is FQGNSA. CDR3 length: 17 residues. The V end was cut by 7 bases, the J end by 0 bases, with 20 bases between. The CDR3 DNA sequence: TGTGCCAGCAACTACTACCTGGAGTTCACTAGCACAGATACGCAGTATTTT. Translated, it gives CASNYYLEFTSTDTQYF.

The J gene is TRBJ2-7, the V gene TRBV2; D uncertain. The CDR3 covers 17 residues. The V gene lost 7 bases and the J gene lost 2 bases, with 24 bases spanning the gap. Germline CDR1 reads SNHLY; CDR2 reads FYNNEI. CDR3 in amino acids: CASTQPARAPPTYEQYF. For the CDR3, the DNA is TGTGCCAGCACTCAACCAGCCCGAGCTCCCCCGACCTACGAGCAGTACTTC.

This rearrangement joins TRBV10-3 to TRBJ1-1; TRBD1 matches 8 bases. The CDR3 sequence is 12 residues long. The germline gives CDR1 ENHRY, CDR2 SYGVKD. V shed 6 bases and J 5 bases; nucleotides not matched to a gene: 2. For the CDR3, the DNA is TGTGCCATCAGGGACAGGGAGACTGAAGCTTTCTTT. This translates into CAIRDRETEAFF.

V is TRBV5-1 and J is TRBJ1-2, with 7 bases identical to TRBD1. Unmatched junction bases numbered 7, after V lost 1 base and J lost 1 base. From germline, CDR1 is SGHRS and CDR2 YFSETQ. This CDR3 region has 16 residues. The CDR3 DNA is TGCGCCAGCAGCTTGAAGGAGGACAGGCTTAACTATGGCTACACCTTC. Its protein is CASSLKEDRLNYGYTF.

This clone has only one observation. The chain recombines TRBV7-6 with TRBJ1-2; the D gene is possibly TRBD1 (6 bases). CDR3 length: 15 residues. Trimming removed 5 bases from V and 6 bases from J, with 19 bases in between. Germline lookup yields CDR1 SGHVS and CDR2 FNYEAQ. CDR3 region: CASSPWTDRGDGYTF. The CDR3 DNA follows: TGTGCCAGCAGCCCCTGGACAGACCGCGGGGATGGCTACACCTTC.

V gene TRBV9 combines with J gene TRBJ1-1; D might be TRBD1 (6 bases). The CDR3 is 14 amino acids. The germline V gene has CDR1 SGDLS and CDR2 YYNGEE. The V end was cut by 3 bases, the J end by 4 bases, with 13 bases between. For the CDR3, the DNA is TGTGCCAGCAGCGCCGCGACGGGGGCCACTGAAGCTTTCTTT. Translated, it gives CASSAATGATEAFF.

This clone was seen a handful of times. The chain recombines TRBV27 with TRBJ1-5; D is unclear. Trimming stripped 0 bases from V and 4 bases from J, with 7 bases between. The CDR3 has 14 residues. Germline CDR1 reads MNHEY; CDR2 reads SMNVEV (reference sequence). The CDR3 DNA is TGTGCCAGCAGTTTATCGATGGCGAATCAGCCCCAGCATTTT. Translating gives CASSLSMANQPQHF.

In this sample, this clone turned up once. The sample contains more than one DNA sequence encoding this CDR3. This CDR3 reads CASSPPLNEKLFF. The CDR3 nucleotides read TGTGCCAGCAGCCCTCCCCTTAATGAAAAACTGTTTTTT. This chain links TRBV7-9 with TRBJ1-4; unclear D gene. In germline, CDR1 is SEHNR, CDR2 FQNEAQ (reference sequence). Trimming shortened V by 5 bases and J by 4 bases, and 8 bases separated the two germline ends. The CDR3 sequence is 13 residues long.

This clone occurred once. For the CDR3, the DNA is TGTGCCAGCAGCTTAGCCGGGCTCCGGGCCGCTTTCTTT. This translates into CASSLAGLRAAFF. This sequence joins TRBV13 and TRBJ1-1, with D unclear. V was cut by 1 base and J by 11 bases, with 14 bases left in between. The CDR3 is made up of 13 amino acids. Germline assignment: CDR1 PRHDT and CDR2 FYEKMQ (reference sequence).

V gene TRBV12-5 combines with J gene TRBJ2-1; 13 bases fit TRBD2. The CDR3 is 14 amino acids. The V segment lost 5 bases and the J segment 8 bases; nucleotides outside the gene matches: 3. Germline values: CDR1 LGHNT, CDR2 FRNRAP. CDR3 sequence reads: CASGLGLAGDEQFF. The CDR3 DNA is TGTGCTAGTGGTCTTGGACTAGCGGGGGATGAGCAGTTCTTC. The complete variable domain, with remaining parts taken from reference TRBV12-5 and TRBJ2-1, reads DARVTQTPRHKVTEMGQEVTMRCQPILGHNTVFWYRQTMMQGLELLAYFRNRAPLDDSGMPKDRFSAEMPDATLATLKIQPSEPRDSAVYFCASGLGLAGDEQFFGPGTRLTVL.

The chain combines TRBV7-9 with TRBJ2-5; maybe TRBD2 (6 bases). V lost 5 bases, J lost 5 bases, and 21 bases lay in between. The CDR3 consists of 16 residues. Germline CDR1 reads SEHNR; CDR2 reads FQNEAQ (reference sequence). The CDR3 DNA follows: TGTGCCAGCAGCCCCCCCGGGGGTAAAGGGCGCGAGACCCAGTACTTC. The encoded protein is CASSPPGGKGRETQYF.

The chain joins TRBV20-1 to TRBJ1-2, with TRBD1 matching 8 bases. Germline values: CDR1 DFQATT, CDR2 SNEGSKA (reference sequence). The CDR3 runs 11 residues. V trimming: 6 bases; J trimming: 7 bases; junction bases outside the gene matches: 4. CDR3 sequence (DNA): TGCAGTGCCCGACAGGGGAGTGGCTACACCTTC. Encoded protein: CSARQGSGYTF.

This clone showed up just a few times. The chain recombines TRBV6-1 with TRBJ2-7; D may be TRBD2 (5 bases). V lost 8 bases, J lost 3 bases, and 5 bases lay in between. This CDR3 is built from 10 residues. From germline, CDR1 is MNHNS and CDR2 SASEGT. CDR3 nucleotides: TGTGCCAGCCGGGACTACGAGCAGTACTTC. It yields the protein CASRDYEQYF.

The V call is TRBV7-9, the J call TRBJ2-1; D is unresolved. Per the germline V gene, CDR1 is SEHNR and CDR2 is FQNEAQ (reference sequence). Trimming removed 1 base from V and 7 bases from J, with 11 bases in between. This CDR3 contains 14 residues. CDR3 residues: CASSLEERINEQFF. The CDR3 nucleotides read TGTGCCAGCAGCTTAGAAGAAAGGATTAATGAGCAGTTCTTC.

The chain recombines TRBV7-3 with TRBJ2-1, with 7 bases identical to TRBD2. Germline loops: CDR1 SGHTA, CDR2 FQGTGA. The V gene end was trimmed by 4 bases and the J gene end by 0 bases; junction bases not matched to a gene: 6. This CDR3 spans 16 amino acids. In nucleotides, the CDR3 is TGTGCCAGCAGCTCCCGGGGGACTAACTCCTACAATGAGCAGTTCTTC. It yields the protein CASSSRGTNSYNEQFF.

V usage is TRBV28 and J usage is TRBJ1-4; maybe TRBD1 (6 bases). The CDR3 sequence is 16 residues long. V shed 2 bases and J shed 4 bases, with 14 bases lying between them. Per germline, CDR1 MDHEN and CDR2 SYDVKM. For the CDR3, the DNA is TGTGCCAGCAGTTTAAGAGGGGGGAGGGATAATGAAAAACTGTTTTTT. Its protein is CASSLRGGRDNEKLFF.

The chain is built from TRBV6-6 and TRBJ1-4; 8 positions agree with TRBD1. Germline V gene sequence: CDR1 MNHNY, CDR2 SVGAGI (reference sequence). This CDR3 contains 14 residues. The junction had 5 bases not matched to a gene; V was cut back by 5 bases and J by 6 bases. CDR3 loop: CASSTDREDEKLFF. The CDR3 DNA is TGTGCCAGCAGTACGGACAGGGAGGATGAAAAACTGTTTTTT.

J is TRBJ1-2 and V is TRBV19, with D possibly matching TRBD1 (5 bases). Germline loops: CDR1 LNHDA, CDR2 SQIVND (reference sequence). V lost 3 bases, J lost 8 bases, and 16 bases lay in between. There are 14 residues in the CDR3. CDR3 residues: CASSMTDSSGGYTF. For the CDR3, the DNA is TGTGCCAGTAGTATGACAGATTCGTCTGGGGGCTACACCTTC.

J is TRBJ1-1 and V is TRBV5-4; 8 nucleotides line up with TRBD1. Germline CDR1 reads SGHNT; CDR2 reads YYREEE (reference sequence). V lost 4 bases, J lost 5 bases, and 7 bases stayed unmatched. The CDR3 runs to 14 residues. The CDR3 here is CASSLGQGATEAFF. In DNA form, the CDR3 reads TGTGCCAGCAGCCTAGGACAGGGAGCTACTGAAGCTTTCTTT.

The chain employs TRBV6-6 and TRBJ2-7, with a weak D call TRBD1 (6 bases). From germline, CDR1 is MNHNY and CDR2 SVGAGI (reference sequence). This CDR3 comprises 12 residues. V shed 5 bases and J shed 3 bases, with 8 bases lying between them. CDR3 nucleotides: TGTGCCAGCAGTCGGACAGTCTACGAGCAGTACTTC. It yields the protein CASSRTVYEQYF.

V and J are TRBV4-3 and TRBJ1-2; tentatively, D is TRBD1 (6 bases). V was pared by 4 bases and J by 5 bases, with 17 bases between. The length of the CDR3 is 15 residues. Germline V gene data show CDR1 as LGHNA and CDR2 as YSLEER. The CDR3 nucleotides are TGCGCCAGCAGCCCGATGGGACATCCCGGGTATGGCTACACCTTC. Protein sequence: CASSPMGHPGYGYTF.

The chain has TRBV6-5 and TRBJ1-2; D unclear. CDR3 length: 13 amino acids. V dropped 5 bases and J dropped 3 bases, with 10 bases sitting between them. Germline CDR1 MNHEY, CDR2 SVGAGI. The CDR3 DNA follows: TGTGCCAGCAGTGTGGGTGGGTACTATGGCTACACCTTC. Amino acid sequence: CASSVGGYYGYTF.

The chain's CDR3 is CASSVTEAQNTDTQYF. The CDR3 region has the DNA TGTGCCAGCAGCGTCACAGAGGCCCAGAACACAGATACGCAGTATTTT. This sequence joins TRBV9 and TRBJ2-3; D is undetermined. This CDR3 comprises 16 residues. Germline loops: CDR1 SGDLS, CDR2 YYNGEE. Trimming stripped 2 bases from V and 2 bases from J, with 15 bases between.

V is TRBV5-6 and J is TRBJ2-7; no clear D. This CDR3 is 14 amino acids long. Germline V gene data show CDR1 as SGHDT and CDR2 as YYEEEE. V was shortened by 3 bases and J by 3 bases, with 13 bases between the two germline ends. CDR3 DNA sequence: TGTGCCAGCAGCTCCAATTTGGCCGTCTACGAGCAGTACTTC. Its protein is CASSSNLAVYEQYF.

V and J are TRBV29-1 and TRBJ2-3, with D uncertain. Germline V gives CDR1 SQVTM, CDR2 ANQGSEA. The CDR3 extends over 10 amino acids. V was shortened by 4 bases and J by 6 bases, with 5 bases between the two germline ends. CDR3 sequence (DNA): TGCAGCGTTGTTGTGGATACGCAGTATTTT. It yields the protein CSVVVDTQYF.

This clone was detected a few times. The chain employs TRBV7-9 and TRBJ2-7; 8 bases fit TRBD1. CDR3 size: 18 residues. With V trimmed by 4 bases and J by 6 bases, 20 bases remained unmatched. Germline CDR1 and CDR2: SEHNR and FQNEAQ (reference sequence). The chain's CDR3 is CASSSRNYEAGGLAEQYF. The CDR3, as DNA: TGTGCCAGCAGCTCCAGAAATTACGAGGCAGGGGGCTTAGCCGAGCAGTACTTC.

The gene calls are TRBV7-9 and TRBJ2-7; D is perhaps TRBD1 (5 bases). Trimming took off 6 bases at V and 3 bases at J, with 12 bases between the two ends. Per the germline V gene, CDR1 is SEHNR and CDR2 is FQNEAQ (reference sequence). CDR3 length: 13 amino acids. The CDR3 DNA follows: TGTGCCAGCAGTCAAAGACAGTACTACGAGCAGTACTTC. Amino acid sequence: CASSQRQYYEQYF.